This TCR beta chain was retrieved from a study of T cell responses to AZD1222 COVID-19 vaccine. Trimming took 0 bases from V and 2 from J, leaving 6 bases between them. Germline CDR1 and CDR2: SGHRS and YFSETQ. The CDR3 spans 13 residues. TCRdb keeps only in-frame clones here, not all; method: immunoSEQ multiplex PCR. The sample records tens of thousands of clones, about four fifths being singletons. This sample comprised peripheral blood, obtained 28 days after the second AZD1222 dose. The chain links TRBV5-1 to TRBJ2-7; no firm D call. This receptor was taken from an adult who received the AZD1222 COVID-19 vaccine. The CDR3 nucleotides read TGCGCCAGCAGCTTGGAAGCAGCCTACGAGCAGTACTTC. This encodes CASSLEAAYEQYF.